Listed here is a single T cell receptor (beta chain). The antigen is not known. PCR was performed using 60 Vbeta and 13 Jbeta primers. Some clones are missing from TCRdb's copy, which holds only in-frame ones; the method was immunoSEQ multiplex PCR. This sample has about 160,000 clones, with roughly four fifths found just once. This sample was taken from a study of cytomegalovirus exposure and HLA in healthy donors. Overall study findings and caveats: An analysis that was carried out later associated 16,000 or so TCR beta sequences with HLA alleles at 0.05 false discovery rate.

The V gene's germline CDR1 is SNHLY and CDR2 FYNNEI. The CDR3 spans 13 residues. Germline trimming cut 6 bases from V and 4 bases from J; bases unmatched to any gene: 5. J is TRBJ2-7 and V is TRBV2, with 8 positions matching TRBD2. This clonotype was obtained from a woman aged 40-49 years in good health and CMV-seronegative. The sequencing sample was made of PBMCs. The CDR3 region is CASSERGRYEQYF. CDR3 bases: TGTGCCAGCAGCGAGCGGGGGAGATACGAGCAGTACTTC. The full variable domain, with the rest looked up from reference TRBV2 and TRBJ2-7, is EPEVTQTPSHQVTQMGQEVILRCVPISNHLYFYWYRQILGQKVEFLVSFYNNEISEKSEIFDDQFSVERPDGSNFTLKIRSTKLEDSAMYFCASSERGRYEQYFGPGTRLTVT.